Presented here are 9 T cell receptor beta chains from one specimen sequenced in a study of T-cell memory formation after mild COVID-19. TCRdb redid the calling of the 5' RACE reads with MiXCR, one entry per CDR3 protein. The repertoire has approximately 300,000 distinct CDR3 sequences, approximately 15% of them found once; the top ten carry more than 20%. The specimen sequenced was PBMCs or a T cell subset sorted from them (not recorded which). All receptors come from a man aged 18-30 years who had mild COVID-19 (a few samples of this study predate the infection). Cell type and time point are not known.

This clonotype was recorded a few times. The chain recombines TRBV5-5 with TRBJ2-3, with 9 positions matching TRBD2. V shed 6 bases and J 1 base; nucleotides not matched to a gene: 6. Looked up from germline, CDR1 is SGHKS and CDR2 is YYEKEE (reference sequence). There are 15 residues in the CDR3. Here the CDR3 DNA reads TGTGCCAGCAAGCCTAGCGGGGTGGGCACAGATACGCAGTATTTT. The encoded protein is CASKPSGVGTDTQYF.

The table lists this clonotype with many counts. In nucleotides, the CDR3 is TGCAGTGCCTTCTCCAGGGAAGGTTCTTCCTACAATGAGCAGTTCTTC. Its translation: CSAFSREGSSYNEQFF. The gene calls are TRBV20-1 and TRBJ2-1; D is possibly TRBD1 (5 bases). This CDR3 spans 16 amino acids. V was shortened by 6 bases and J by 1 base, with 19 bases between the two germline ends. CDR1 and CDR2 (germline): DFQATT, SNEGSKA (reference sequence).

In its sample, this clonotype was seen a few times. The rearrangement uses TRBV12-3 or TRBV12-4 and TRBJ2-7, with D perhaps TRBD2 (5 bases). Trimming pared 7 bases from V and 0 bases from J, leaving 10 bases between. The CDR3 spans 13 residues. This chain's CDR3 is CASTLALSYEQYF. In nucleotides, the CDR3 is TGTGCCAGCACCCTAGCCCTCTCCTACGAGCAGTACTTC.

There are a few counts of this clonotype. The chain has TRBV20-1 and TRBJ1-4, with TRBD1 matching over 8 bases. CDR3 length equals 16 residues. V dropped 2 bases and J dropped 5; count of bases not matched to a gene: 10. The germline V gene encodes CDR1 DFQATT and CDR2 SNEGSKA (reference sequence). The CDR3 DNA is TGCAGTGCTAGACAGTATGGCGGACAGGGAAATGAAAAACTGTTTTTT. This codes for CSARQYGGQGNEKLFF.

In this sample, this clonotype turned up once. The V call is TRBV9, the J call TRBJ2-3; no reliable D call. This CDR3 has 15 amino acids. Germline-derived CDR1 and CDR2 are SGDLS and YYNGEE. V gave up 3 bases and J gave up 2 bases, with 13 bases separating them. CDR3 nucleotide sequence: TGTGCCAGCAGCGCTCGACAACTCCTCACAGATACGCAGTATTTT. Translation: CASSARQLLTDTQYF.

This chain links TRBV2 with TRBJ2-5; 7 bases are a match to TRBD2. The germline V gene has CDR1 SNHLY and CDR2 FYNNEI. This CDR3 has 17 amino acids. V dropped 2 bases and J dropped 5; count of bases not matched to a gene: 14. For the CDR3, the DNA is TGTGCCAGCAGTGAATTGAGTATTGGGAGGGTTTCGGAGACCCAGTACTTC. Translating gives CASSELSIGRVSETQYF.

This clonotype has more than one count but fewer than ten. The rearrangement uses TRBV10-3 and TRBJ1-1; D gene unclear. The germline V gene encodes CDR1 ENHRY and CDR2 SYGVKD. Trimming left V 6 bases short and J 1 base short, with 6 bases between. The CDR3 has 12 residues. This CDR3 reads CAIRAGNTEAFF. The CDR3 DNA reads TGTGCCATCAGGGCTGGGAACACTGAAGCTTTCTTT.

The CDR3 region is CASSFGHPGGYTF. The DNA of the CDR3 is TGTGCCAGCAGCTTTGGGCACCCGGGTGGCTACACCTTC. The chain uses TRBV5-6 and TRBJ1-2; D not resolved. Germline loops: CDR1 SGHDT, CDR2 YYEEEE. Trimming cost V 2 bases and J 7 bases, with 12 bases left between them. The CDR3 runs to 13 residues.

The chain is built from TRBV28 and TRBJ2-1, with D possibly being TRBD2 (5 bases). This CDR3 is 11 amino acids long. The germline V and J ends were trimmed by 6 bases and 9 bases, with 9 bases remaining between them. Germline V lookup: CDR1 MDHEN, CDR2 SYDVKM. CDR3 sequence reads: CASSLASEQFF. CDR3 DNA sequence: TGTGCCAGCAGCTTAGCGAGTGAGCAGTTCTTC.